This record looks at one T cell receptor beta chain sequence and its context. The data were produced by immunoSEQ multiplex PCR, yet TCRdb's version contains in-frame clones alone and is incomplete. The sample records 40,000 to 65,000 clones, roughly 90% being singletons. The data belong to a study of OX40 agonist ivuxolimab in advanced cancers. Across the study: Ivuxolimab was delivered to patients intravenously every 2 weeks at doses spanning 0.01 to 10 mg/kg. Partial responses occurred in three patients (one hepatocellular carcinoma, two cutaneous melanoma).

CDR1 SNHLY and CDR2 FYNNEI come from the germline V gene. CDR3 length: 13 amino acids. V was pared by 6 bases and J by 8 bases, with 13 bases between. This receptor was taken from an adult with an advanced solid tumor such as melanoma, head and neck, liver or kidney cancer. This chain uses TRBV2 with TRBJ1-4, with D perhaps TRBD1 (5 bases). The sequences come from CD4+ or CD8+ T cells sorted from blood, collected in a trial of the OX40 agonist ivuxolimab. The CDR3 here is CASRTGGEEKLFF. DNA for the CDR3: TGTGCCAGCAGGACCGGGGGTGAAGAAAAACTGTTTTTT.